The 6 T cell receptor beta chains presented below share a single source sample, sequenced in a study of blood T cell repertoires in COVID-19. The repertoire was sequenced with immunoSEQ multiplex PCR; TCRdb's copy has only in-frame clones and lacks some. The profile covers 45,000 or so clones, with under 85% appearing a single time and about 31% taken by the ten largest. The source material was peripheral blood. The source is an elderly woman with acute or convalescent COVID-19.

The CDR3 here is CASSEFRNPNIQYF. The CDR3 DNA reads TGTGCCAGCAGTGAGTTCAGAAATCCGAACATTCAGTACTTC. The rearrangement uses TRBV2 and TRBJ2-4; D uncertain. Germline assignment: CDR1 SNHLY and CDR2 FYNNEI. The CDR3 is made up of 14 amino acids. V lost 3 bases to trimming and J lost 7 bases, with 13 bases between them.

The V and J genes are TRBV10-3 and TRBJ2-1, with D perhaps matching TRBD1 (7 bases). This CDR3 region has 14 residues. Germline CDR1 is ENHRY and CDR2 is SYGVKD. The germline V and J ends were trimmed by 11 bases and 7 bases, with 21 bases remaining between them. CDR3 amino acids: CASRGDSEWNEQFF. The CDR3 DNA follows: TGTGCCTCCAGGGGGGATTCCGAGTGGAATGAGCAGTTCTTC.

J is TRBJ2-5 and V is TRBV27, with TRBD2 identical over 13 bases. The ends lost 4 bases at V and 3 bases at J; junction bases unmatched: 5. The V gene's germline CDR1 is MNHEY and CDR2 SMNVEV (reference sequence). The CDR3 has 16 amino acids. This CDR3 reads CASSSRTSGRKETQYF. As DNA, the CDR3 is TGTGCCAGCAGTTCCCGGACTAGCGGGAGAAAAGAGACCCAGTACTTC.

This chain joins TRBV4-1 and TRBJ2-3; D unclear. In germline, CDR1 is MGHRA, CDR2 YSYEKL. V was trimmed by 0 bases and J by 2 bases, leaving 9 bases between them. The CDR3 totals 15 residues. The DNA for the CDR3 is TGCGCCAGCAGCCAAGATGGGCAGAACACAGATACGCAGTATTTT. Translated, it gives CASSQDGQNTDTQYF.

This chain joins TRBV5-4 and TRBJ1-1; 7 bases are shared with TRBD1. The CDR3 is made up of 15 amino acids. CDR1 SGHNT and CDR2 YYREEE come from the germline V gene (reference sequence). J lost 5 bases, V lost 2 bases, and 9 bases had no gene match. The CDR3 is CASSLGLGGQTEAFF. As DNA, the CDR3 is TGTGCCAGCAGCTTAGGGTTAGGGGGCCAGACTGAAGCTTTCTTT.

The chain links TRBV30 to TRBJ1-2, with 9 positions matching TRBD1. V was clipped by 4 bases and J by 4 bases; unmatched bases: 10. The CDR3 sequence is 15 residues long. Germline V CDR1 and CDR2: GTSNPN, SVGIG (reference sequence). In nucleotides, the CDR3 is TGTGCCTGGACCCGGGGACAGGGTCGTATCTATGGCTACACCTTC. Amino acids: CAWTRGQGRIYGYTF.